This T cell receptor beta chain stems from a study of CD8 T cells in Susac syndrome. Random hexamers served to reverse transcribe about 0.5 to 1 ug RNA. Across 54 Vbeta and 13 Jbeta, TCR beta CDR3 was amplified with immunoSEQ multiplex PCR. In TCRdb, the immunoSEQ multiplex PCR reads were re-called with MiXCR into one record per CDR3 protein. The sample contains about 150,000 distinct CDR3 sequences, around 95% of which appear only once. The V gene lost 2 bases and the J gene lost 7 bases, with 17 bases spanning the gap. CDR1 and CDR2 (germline): MNHEY, SVGAGI. The CDR3 totals 15 residues. J is TRBJ1-2 and V is TRBV6-5; unclear D gene. This TCR came from a human donor with multiple sclerosis. Sequencing was performed on CD8+ T cells from PBMCs. CDR3 loop: CASSYRAASPLGYTF. CDR3 coding DNA: TGTGCCAGCAGTTACAGGGCAGCAAGTCCCCTTGGCTACACCTTC.